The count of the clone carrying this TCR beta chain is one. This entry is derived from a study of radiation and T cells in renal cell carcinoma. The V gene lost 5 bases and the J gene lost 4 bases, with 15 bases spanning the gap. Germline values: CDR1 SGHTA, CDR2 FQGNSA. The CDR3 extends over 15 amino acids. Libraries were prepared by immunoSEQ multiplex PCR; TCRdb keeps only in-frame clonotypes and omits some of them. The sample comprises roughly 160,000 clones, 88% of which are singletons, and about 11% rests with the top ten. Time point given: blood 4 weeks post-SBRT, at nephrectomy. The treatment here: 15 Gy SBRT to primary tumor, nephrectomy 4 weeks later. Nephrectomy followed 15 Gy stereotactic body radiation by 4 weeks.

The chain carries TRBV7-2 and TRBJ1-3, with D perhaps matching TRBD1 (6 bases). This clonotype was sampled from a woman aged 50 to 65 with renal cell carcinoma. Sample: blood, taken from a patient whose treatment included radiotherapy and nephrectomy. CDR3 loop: CASSATGSGGNTIYF. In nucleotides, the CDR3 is TGTGCCAGCAGCGCAACAGGGTCGGGCGGAAACACCATATATTTT.